This TCR beta chain came from a study of PD-1 blockade in classical Hodgkin lymphoma. General study findings and limits: Repertoires differed for reasons still undefined, possibly disease activity or prior therapy.

Time point of the sample: cycle 4 day 1 (C4D1), after 6 weeks of nivolumab. Every patient relapsed after autologous stem cell transplantation, and brentuximab vedotin exposure varied. Investigators isolated CD4+ T cells from thawed PBMCs through magnetic negative selection. Best outcomes ranged across complete response, partial response and progressive disease. A note on this clone: Antigen specificity is unknown.

The CDR3 is 13 amino acids. CDR1 is SGHTA and CDR2 is FQGNSA in the germline V gene. Trimming pared 2 bases from V and 2 bases from J, leaving 6 bases between. The method was immunoSEQ multiplex PCR; TCRdb's version includes in-frame clones alone and lacks a portion of them. The sample contains 25,000 to 30,000 clones, approximately 79% of which appear only once. V and J are TRBV7-2 and TRBJ2-5, with D perhaps matching TRBD2 (5 bases). The source material was CD4+ T cells from blood, sampled before the fourth cycle of nivolumab. The TCR was taken from a human donor with classical Hodgkin lymphoma. CDR3 nucleotides: TGTGCCAGCAGCTTAAGCGGTCAAGAGACCCAGTACTTC. This encodes CASSLSGQETQYF.